Listed here are 10 T cell receptor beta chains from one sample, sequenced in a study of blood T cell repertoires in COVID-19. Generated by immunoSEQ multiplex PCR, the TCRdb table keeps only in-frame clones and is missing some. This sample has 350,000 or so clones, with over 75% found just once. The material sequenced was peripheral blood. All receptors derive from a woman aged 25 to 39 with COVID-19, enrolled during active disease.

V usage is TRBV28 and J usage is TRBJ2-5, with 7 bases fitting TRBD2. This CDR3 contains 15 residues. Germline trimming cut 4 bases from V and 3 bases from J; bases unmatched to any gene: 8. The germline V gene encodes CDR1 MDHEN and CDR2 SYDVKM. CDR3 in DNA: TGTGCCAGCAGTTCCCTTTGGGAGGGCAAAGAGACCCAGTACTTC. Protein product: CASSSLWEGKETQYF.

This chain connects TRBV7-9 to TRBJ2-7; a possible D gene is TRBD2 (5 bases). Germline V CDR1 and CDR2: SEHNR, FQNEAQ (reference sequence). V shed 1 base and J shed 4 bases, with 11 bases lying between them. The CDR3 has 14 amino acids. The CDR3, as DNA: TGTGCCAGCAGCTTAGGAGGGAACCGTTACGAGCAGTACTTC. Translating it yields CASSLGGNRYEQYF.

This chain joins TRBV6-1 and TRBJ2-1, with TRBD2 matching 12 bases. The V and J ends lost 4 bases and 4 bases, in that order; junction bases with no gene match: 5. Germline loops: CDR1 MNHNS, CDR2 SASEGT. This CDR3 is built from 16 residues. The chain's CDR3 is CASSGLAGVSYNEQFF. CDR3 coding DNA: TGTGCCAGCAGTGGACTAGCGGGAGTGAGTTACAATGAGCAGTTCTTC.

CDR3 in DNA: TGTGCCAGCTCAGCCACGGGGAATGAGAATGAAAAACTGTTTTTT. It specifies CASSATGNENEKLFF. The chain links TRBV18 to TRBJ1-4, with unresolved D. V was trimmed by 5 bases and J by 5 bases, leaving 15 bases between them. The germline gives CDR1 KGHSH, CDR2 LQKENI. This CDR3 is built from 15 residues.

The genes are TRBV2 and TRBJ2-2; no firm D call. Per germline, CDR1 SNHLY and CDR2 FYNNEI. V lost 2 bases and J 0 bases, leaving 7 bases between the germline ends. This CDR3 has 15 amino acids. This chain's CDR3 is CASSEQASNTGELFF. CDR3 nucleotide sequence: TGTGCCAGCAGTGAACAGGCCTCGAACACCGGGGAGCTGTTTTTT.

The rearrangement links TRBV6-2 or TRBV6-3 to TRBJ1-5, with D tentatively TRBD1 (5 bases). This CDR3 comprises 14 residues. Germline V lookup: CDR1 MNHEY, CDR2 SVGEGT. V was pared by 2 bases and J by 9 bases, with 14 bases between. The CDR3 loop reads CASSYGRPGGPQHF. Here the CDR3 DNA reads TGTGCCAGCAGTTACGGGCGGCCCGGGGGGCCCCAGCATTTT.

V usage is TRBV4-1 and J usage is TRBJ1-2; a possible D gene is TRBD1 (5 bases). CDR3 length: 12 amino acids. Trimming left V 8 bases short and J 3 bases short, with 10 bases between. Germline lookup yields CDR1 MGHRA and CDR2 YSYEKL. CDR3 coding DNA: TGCGCCAGCCGGGGACTCTACTATGGCTACACCTTC. Translated, it gives CASRGLYYGYTF.

The rearrangement uses TRBV6-6 and TRBJ2-3, with 9 bases lining up with TRBD2. Germline CDR1 and CDR2: MNHNY and SVGAGI (reference sequence). The ends lost 5 bases at V and 1 base at J; junction bases unmatched: 10. The CDR3 has 17 amino acids. The CDR3 DNA reads TGTGCCAGCAGTCGTTGGACTAGCGCCCGAGGCACAGATACGCAGTATTTT. This translates into CASSRWTSARGTDTQYF.

The chain couples TRBV7-2 to TRBJ2-5, with D possibly TRBD1 on 6 matching bases. The CDR3 spans 16 residues. CDR1 and CDR2 from the germline V gene are SGHTA and FQGNSA. Trimming stripped 4 bases from V and 5 bases from J, with 20 bases between. The CDR3 sequence is CASSSRDTLTGETQYF. The DNA of the CDR3 is TGTGCCAGCAGCTCCCGGGACACCCTGACGGGGGAGACCCAGTACTTC.

This clone is labeled as medium-sized. The CDR3 is CASSYEGQNGNEQFF. CDR3 nucleotide sequence: TGTGCCAGCAGTTACGAGGGACAGAACGGGAATGAGCAGTTCTTC. The V gene is TRBV6-2 or TRBV6-3, the J gene TRBJ2-1; 7 bases map to TRBD1. V trimming: 2 bases; J trimming: 7 bases; junction bases outside the gene matches: 8. CDR1 is MNHEY, CDR2 SVGEGT, per germline. The CDR3 covers 15 residues.